The 7 T cell receptor beta chains reported below all come from one sample, sequenced in a study of monozygotic twins with cystic fibrosis. Profiled with immunoSEQ multiplex PCR; TCRdb holds only in-frame clones, not every one. The sample yields around 34,000 clones, roughly three fifths seen once. The specimen was blood. These TCRs come from a girl under 18 with cystic fibrosis.

Here the CDR3 reads CASSLNSGTDLTDTQYF. CDR3 DNA: TGCGCCAGCAGCTTGAATTCCGGGACAGACCTCACAGATACGCAGTATTTT. The J gene is TRBJ2-3, the V gene TRBV5-1; 7 bases line up with TRBD1. The germline CDR1 and CDR2 sequences are SGHRS and YFSETQ. With 1 base clipped from V and 2 bases from J, the junction kept 10 bases outside the gene matches. The CDR3 contains 17 residues.

The rearrangement links TRBV4-3 to TRBJ2-1; no firm D call. CDR1 and CDR2 (germline): LGHNA, YSLEER. The CDR3 is 13 amino acids. V was clipped by 0 bases and J by 9 bases, with 9 bases between them. The CDR3 sequence is CASSQDKRSEQFF. DNA for the CDR3: TGCGCCAGCAGCCAAGATAAGAGATCTGAGCAGTTCTTC.

This clone was seen a few times. The chain is built from TRBV27 and TRBJ1-5, with no clear D. The germline V gene has CDR1 MNHEY and CDR2 SMNVEV (reference sequence). V was shortened by 3 bases and J by 2 bases, with 8 bases between the two germline ends. The CDR3 spans 14 residues. CDR3 DNA: TGTGCCAGCAGTTTGGGTGTGGGCAATCAGCCCCAGCATTTT. Translation: CASSLGVGNQPQHF.

This chain uses TRBV2 with TRBJ2-1; unclear D gene. The CDR3 contains 16 residues. Trimming took off 6 bases at V and 4 bases at J, with 19 bases between the two ends. Per the germline V gene, CDR1 is SNHLY and CDR2 is FYNNEI. As DNA, the CDR3 is TGTGCCAGCAGCCCACCCCCCGGGCCCCGTTACAATGAGCAGTTCTTC. It specifies CASSPPPGPRYNEQFF.

The chain couples TRBV7-9 to TRBJ2-3; the match to TRBD2 covers 10 bases. The CDR3 spans 15 residues. Losses at the gene ends were 4 bases for V and 4 bases for J; bases not matched to a gene: 5. Germline-derived CDR1 and CDR2 are SEHNR and FQNEAQ (reference sequence). As DNA, the CDR3 is TGTGCCAGCAGCTCCGGACTAGCGGTATCAGATACGCAGTATTTT. It yields the protein CASSSGLAVSDTQYF.

CDR3: CASSAGPGQDDNEQFF. CDR3 nucleotide sequence: TGTGCCAGCAGCGCGGGGCCGGGGCAGGATGACAATGAGCAGTTCTTC. The chain joins TRBV9 to TRBJ2-1; D is tentatively TRBD1 or TRBD2 (5 bases each). V lost 3 bases, J lost 5 bases, and 18 bases lay in between. The CDR3 is 16 amino acids. The germline V gene encodes CDR1 SGDLS and CDR2 YYNGEE.

As concerns this clone: The same CDR3 is also encoded by other DNA sequences in this sample. The chain combines TRBV9 with TRBJ1-1; D may be TRBD1 (5 bases). Germline values: CDR1 SGDLS, CDR2 YYNGEE. The CDR3 length is 13 residues. V lost 0 bases, J lost 5 bases, and 8 bases lay in between. CDR3 residues: CASSVGGATEAFF. DNA for the CDR3: TGTGCCAGCAGCGTAGGCGGGGCAACTGAAGCTTTCTTT.